This T cell receptor (beta chain) was found in a study of control samples from healthy donors and cancer patients. Using immunoSEQ multiplex PCR, the repertoire was profiled, and TCRdb retains in-frame clones only, with some absent. The table includes over 150,000 clones, around 94% detected once. Germline-derived CDR1 and CDR2 are LGHNA and YSLEER. CDR3 length: 18 residues. The germline V and J ends were trimmed by 0 bases and 1 base, with 16 bases remaining between them. This sequence joins TRBV4-3 and TRBJ2-1, with a possible D match to TRBD1 (5 bases). The sample consisted of PBMCs. The clonotype was recovered from a man aged 55 to 70 with colorectal cancer. Here the CDR3 reads CASSQDTYRQRSYNEQFF. The CDR3 DNA sequence: TGCGCCAGCAGCCAAGATACTTACAGGCAGAGGTCCTACAATGAGCAGTTCTTC.